One and the same sample provided the 30 T cell receptor beta chains below, sequenced in a study of neurological immune-mediated disorders. TCRdb ran MiXCR on the 5' RACE reads and lists one entry per CDR3 protein. The sample records roughly 60,000 distinct CDR3 sequences, around 4.8% being singletons. Sequencing used PBMCs. The receptor source for this set is a woman aged 45-60 years with multiple sclerosis.

This clonotype was recorded many times. The chain has TRBV12-3 or TRBV12-4 and TRBJ1-1, with D tentatively TRBD1 (5 bases). The CDR3 sequence is 16 residues long. Between the trimmed V and J ends, which lost 5 bases and 2 bases, there was a span of 18 bases. CDR3 DNA: TGTGCCAGCAGTATCCTCCCTGGACATTTCAACACTGAAGCTTTCTTT. It yields the protein CASSILPGHFNTEAFF.

The sample holds a few counts of this clonotype. The chain has TRBV5-1 and TRBJ2-2; the match to TRBD2 covers 8 bases. The CDR3 has 17 amino acids. CDR1 and CDR2 (germline): SGHRS, YFSETQ. Unmatched junction bases numbered 9, after V lost 4 bases and J lost 1 base. The CDR3 sequence: CASSHRRAGENTGELFF. DNA of the CDR3: TGCGCCAGCAGCCACCGACGAGCGGGGGAGAACACCGGGGAGCTGTTTTTT.

This clonotype was recorded at least ten times. The chain is built from TRBV20-1 and TRBJ2-1; 7 bases map to TRBD1. V dropped 0 bases and J dropped 6; count of bases not matched to a gene: 14. Germline-derived CDR1 and CDR2 are DFQATT and SNEGSKA (reference sequence). The CDR3 is 17 residues long. Here the CDR3 reads CSARDPPETGFRNEQFF. The CDR3 DNA reads TGCAGTGCTAGAGACCCCCCCGAGACAGGGTTTCGCAATGAGCAGTTCTTC.

The rearrangement joins TRBV11-2 to TRBJ1-1; a possible D gene is TRBD1 (5 bases). CDR3 size: 15 residues. Germline assignment: CDR1 SGHAT and CDR2 FQNNGV. V dropped 4 bases and J dropped 4 bases, with 16 bases sitting between them. The chain's CDR3 is CASSSGVRGGTEAFF. CDR3 coding DNA: TGTGCCAGCAGCTCGGGGGTTCGGGGCGGCACTGAAGCTTTCTTT.

This clonotype was detected many times. This sequence joins TRBV7-2 and TRBJ2-5; 16 bases are a match to TRBD2. The CDR3 runs 17 residues. Germline values: CDR1 SGHTA, CDR2 FQGNSA. The J segment lost 4 bases and the V segment lost 5 bases, leaving 7 bases of the junction unmatched. CDR3 amino acids: CASSKGTSGGARETQYF. The CDR3 DNA reads TGTGCCAGCAGCAAGGGGACTAGCGGGGGGGCGAGAGAGACCCAGTACTTC.

This clonotype was recorded many times. This chain joins TRBV9 and TRBJ1-2; D is perhaps TRBD1 (5 bases). The ends were cut back, 3 bases at V and 3 bases at J, with 12 bases in the middle. CDR1 and CDR2 from the germline V gene are SGDLS and YYNGEE. There are 14 residues in the CDR3. DNA of the CDR3: TGTGCCAGCAGCGCGACAGAACTCCACTATGGCTACACCTTC. Residues: CASSATELHYGYTF.

Many counts were recorded for this clonotype. V gene TRBV20-1 combines with J gene TRBJ2-3; the D gene is possibly TRBD2 (7 bases). The germline V gene has CDR1 DFQATT and CDR2 SNEGSKA (reference sequence). Trimming removed 0 bases from V and 2 bases from J, with 12 bases in between. The length of the CDR3 is 15 residues. Here the CDR3 DNA reads TGCAGTGCTAGAGATGGGGGGGGCTTCACAGATACGCAGTATTTT. Its protein is CSARDGGGFTDTQYF.

This clonotype was recorded many times. The rearrangement joins TRBV9 to TRBJ2-1; D gene ambiguous. The V end was cut by 3 bases, the J end by 5 bases, with 9 bases between. The germline V gene has CDR1 SGDLS and CDR2 YYNGEE. The CDR3 is 13 residues long. This CDR3 is CASSGITDNEQFF. CDR3 in DNA: TGTGCCAGCAGCGGGATTACAGACAATGAGCAGTTCTTC.

The J gene is TRBJ2-1, the V gene TRBV7-8; D is perhaps TRBD1 (6 bases). CDR1 and CDR2 (germline): SGHVS, FQNEAQ. V was trimmed by 1 base and J by 4 bases, leaving 14 bases between them. This CDR3 contains 16 residues. The CDR3 nucleotides are TGTGCCAGCAGCTTAGGGGGGACACCAATGTACAATGAGCAGTTCTTC. Protein: CASSLGGTPMYNEQFF. Filled out from reference TRBV7-8 and TRBJ2-1, the complete variable domain reads GAGVSQSPRYKVAKRGQDVALRCDPISGHVSLFWYQQALGQGPEFLTYFQNEAQLDKSGLPSDRFFAERPEGSVSTLKIQRTQQEDSAVYLCASSLGGTPMYNEQFFGPGTRLTVL.

This clonotype showed up many times. This chain uses TRBV5-1 with TRBJ1-1, with TRBD1 matching over 10 bases. Germline V gene lookup returns CDR1 SGHRS and CDR2 YFSETQ. The CDR3 extends over 15 amino acids. V gave up 4 bases and J gave up 3 bases; unmatched junction bases: 6. CDR3 DNA sequence: TGCGCCAGCAGCCATACCGGGACAGGGGACACTGAAGCTTTCTTT. Protein sequence: CASSHTGTGDTEAFF.

On this clonotype: Germline and junction disagree at one end, which may indicate a read error. This chain connects TRBV6-5 to TRBJ1-5, with D perhaps matching TRBD1 (6 bases). Germline V lookup: CDR1 MNHEY, CDR2 SVGAGI. The CDR3 has 12 amino acids. The CDR3 DNA sequence: TGTGCCAGCTGCCTCCCCGGACAGCCCCAGAATTTT. Its protein product is CASCLPGQPQNF.

This clonotype was recorded a few times. A much larger clone differs by one base, so this may be a read error. The genes are TRBV5-4 and TRBJ1-2, with D perhaps matching TRBD1 (6 bases). Germline V gene lookup returns CDR1 SGHNT and CDR2 YYREEE (reference sequence). V was trimmed by 0 bases and J by 4 bases, leaving 16 bases between them. The CDR3 sequence is 16 residues long. In DNA, the CDR3 is TGTGCCAGCAGCTTGGAAAGGACAGATGCCCTCTATGGCTACACCTTC. It yields the protein CASSLERTDALYGYTF.

This clonotype was observed many times. The rearrangement links TRBV29-1 to TRBJ2-4; D gene ambiguous. Trimming removed 0 bases from V and 3 bases from J, with 15 bases in between. Germline loops: CDR1 SQVTM, CDR2 ANQGSEA. The CDR3 is 16 residues long. The CDR3 DNA reads TGCAGCGTTGAAGAGCCCCCTCCCTACGGCAAAAACATTCAGTACTTC. It specifies CSVEEPPPYGKNIQYF.

In its sample, this clonotype was seen many times. The rearrangement uses TRBV5-1 and TRBJ2-2; perhaps TRBD2 as D (5 bases). In germline, CDR1 is SGHRS, CDR2 YFSETQ. This CDR3 comprises 12 residues. V was trimmed by 5 bases and J by 6 bases, leaving 8 bases between them. In DNA form, the CDR3 reads TGCGCCAGCAGTATGGACTCCGGGGAGCTGTTTTTT. This gives the protein CASSMDSGELFF.

This clonotype was picked up many times. The chain uses TRBV29-1 and TRBJ2-3; a weak D match, TRBD1 (6 bases). Trimming took 6 bases from V and 5 from J, leaving 12 bases between them. Germline CDR1 is SQVTM and CDR2 is ANQGSEA. The length of the CDR3 is 12 residues. CDR3 in amino acids: CSVQGSGDTQYF. DNA for the CDR3: TGCAGCGTGCAGGGGTCCGGAGATACGCAGTATTTT.

The table lists this clonotype with many counts. CDR3 sequence: CASSYSTMEGGPPVYNEQFF. CDR3 DNA: TGTGCCAGCAGTTACTCGACAATGGAGGGGGGACCACCGGTTTACAATGAGCAGTTCTTC. V gene TRBV6-2 or TRBV6-3 combines with J gene TRBJ2-1, with D perhaps assigned TRBD1 or TRBD2 (6 bases each). The ends were cut back, 0 bases at V and 4 bases at J, with 25 bases in the middle. The CDR3 totals 20 residues. Looked up from germline, CDR1 is MNHEY and CDR2 is SVGEGT.

This clonotype was found many times. The V and J genes are TRBV10-3 and TRBJ1-1, with D possibly being TRBD1 (6 bases). V lost 3 bases, J lost 6 bases, and 8 bases lay in between. The CDR3 contains 12 residues. Germline V gene lookup returns CDR1 ENHRY and CDR2 SYGVKD. CDR3 nucleotides: TGTGCCATCAGTGACCACAGGGCTGAAGCTTTCTTT. Its protein is CAISDHRAEAFF.

This clonotype was counted at least ten times. The chain joins TRBV6-6 to TRBJ2-1; unclear D gene. Trimming removed 7 bases at V and 6 bases at J, with 16 bases between. The germline CDR1 and CDR2 sequences are MNHNY and SVGAGI (reference sequence). The CDR3 consists of 14 residues. The CDR3 DNA sequence: TGTGCCAGCACAGATTTTGGTAACGGCAATGAGCAGTTCTTC. Its translation: CASTDFGNGNEQFF.

This clonotype appeared many times. The chain carries TRBV20-1 and TRBJ1-5; D is ambiguous. Between the trimmed V and J ends, which lost 1 base and 5 bases, there was a span of 12 bases. The CDR3 totals 14 residues. Germline CDR1 reads DFQATT; CDR2 reads SNEGSKA (reference sequence). CDR3 sequence reads: CSARVPGNHQPQHF. CDR3 in DNA: TGCAGTGCTAGAGTACCGGGGAACCATCAGCCCCAGCATTTT.

The sample holds many counts of this clonotype. The chain joins TRBV27 to TRBJ2-3; 13 bases agree with TRBD2. Germline assignment: CDR1 MNHEY and CDR2 SMNVEV (reference sequence). The CDR3 extends over 15 amino acids. With V trimmed by 6 bases and J by 3 bases, 3 bases remained unmatched. CDR3: CASSPTSGGTDTQYF. The CDR3 DNA reads TGTGCCAGCAGCCCGACTAGCGGGGGGACAGATACGCAGTATTTT.

This clonotype was counted at least ten times. The rearrangement joins TRBV5-5 to TRBJ2-5; weak D call: TRBD2 (5 bases). Germline V gives CDR1 SGHKS, CDR2 YYEKEE (reference sequence). Trimming cost V 10 bases and J 0 bases, with 13 bases left between them. The CDR3 is 13 amino acids. The CDR3 DNA is TGTGCCTGCTTTCCCGGGAACCAAGAGACCCAGTACTTC. It encodes CACFPGNQETQYF.

This clonotype was seen many times. This chain connects TRBV20-1 to TRBJ1-1; D ambiguous. Germline assignment: CDR1 DFQATT and CDR2 SNEGSKA (reference sequence). V was cut by 0 bases and J by 8 bases, with 10 bases left in between. The CDR3 has 12 amino acids. This chain's CDR3 is CSAREVGREAFF. For the CDR3, the DNA is TGCAGTGCTAGAGAAGTCGGGAGAGAAGCTTTCTTT.

This clonotype was detected ten times or more. This sequence joins TRBV5-1 and TRBJ2-3; maybe TRBD1 (6 bases). Trimming pared 0 bases from V and 8 bases from J, leaving 10 bases between. The germline CDR1 and CDR2 sequences are SGHRS and YFSETQ. The CDR3 has 13 amino acids. CDR3: CASSLEGGFTQYF. The DNA of the CDR3 is TGCGCCAGCAGCTTGGAAGGGGGATTTACGCAGTATTTT.

In its sample, this clonotype was seen a few times. The chain joins TRBV4-3 to TRBJ1-3; D may be TRBD1 (5 bases). Germline values: CDR1 LGHNA, CDR2 YSLEER. V was pared by 3 bases and J by 1 base, with 10 bases between. The CDR3 runs 15 residues. CDR3 nucleotide sequence: TGCGCCAGCAGCCAGAACAGGCAATCTGGAAACACCATATATTTT. This translates into CASSQNRQSGNTIYF.

There are many counts of this clonotype. The chain carries TRBV6-5 and TRBJ1-1, with a tentative D call TRBD1 (6 bases). CDR3 length: 14 residues. From germline, CDR1 is MNHEY and CDR2 SVGAGI. Trimming cost V 6 bases and J 2 bases, with 13 bases left between them. CDR3 amino acids: CASRPPQGNTEAFF. Written as DNA, the CDR3 is TGTGCCAGCAGACCCCCACAGGGAAACACTGAAGCTTTCTTT.

As to this clonotype: No conserved phenylalanine or tryptophan ends this CDR3, so it is likely a read error. The chain carries TRBV28 and TRBJ2-7, with a tentative D call TRBD2 (6 bases). CDR1 is MDHEN and CDR2 is SYDVKM in the germline V gene. This CDR3 spans 13 amino acids. The V and J ends lost 6 bases and 5 bases respectively, with 14 bases between them. The CDR3 region is CASRGPGAHEQYN. The CDR3 DNA follows: TGTGCCAGCAGGGGCCCGGGAGCCCACGAGCAGTACAAC.

In its sample, this clonotype was seen many times. The chain uses TRBV14 and TRBJ1-1, with TRBD1 as a possible D gene (5 bases). Germline V CDR1 and CDR2: SGHDN, FVKESK. V was pared by 2 bases and J by 8 bases, with 18 bases between. The CDR3 runs 15 residues. CDR3 nucleotide sequence: TGTGCCAGCAGCCAAAAAGACTTAGGGGACGTAGAAGCTTTCTTT. Translation: CASSQKDLGDVEAFF.

The sample holds many counts of this clonotype. DNA for the CDR3: TGTGCCAGCAGCAACGGACAGAGGCGAACCGGGGAGCTGTTTTTT. Its translation is CASSNGQRRTGELFF. The chain uses TRBV5-5 and TRBJ2-2; D is perhaps TRBD1 (6 bases). The germline gives CDR1 SGHKS, CDR2 YYEKEE (reference sequence). V lost 4 bases and J 5 bases, leaving 15 bases between the germline ends. This CDR3 contains 15 residues.

This clonotype was observed at least ten times. The V and J genes are TRBV4-1 and TRBJ1-2; weak D call: TRBD1 (5 bases). The CDR3 extends over 15 amino acids. V lost 3 bases and J 0 bases, leaving 11 bases between the germline ends. Germline CDR1 MGHRA, CDR2 YSYEKL. The CDR3 sequence: CASSHVEGSNYGYTF. The CDR3 region has the DNA TGCGCCAGCAGCCACGTAGAGGGGTCTAACTATGGCTACACCTTC.

This clonotype was seen a handful of times. This chain links TRBV18 with TRBJ1-2; unclear D gene. CDR3 length: 13 residues. The germline CDR1 and CDR2 sequences are KGHSH and LQKENI. Trimming cost V 5 bases and J 4 bases, with 11 bases left between them. CDR3 region: CASSDGSSYGYTF. The CDR3 nucleotides are TGTGCCAGCTCAGACGGTTCGTCCTATGGCTACACCTTC.